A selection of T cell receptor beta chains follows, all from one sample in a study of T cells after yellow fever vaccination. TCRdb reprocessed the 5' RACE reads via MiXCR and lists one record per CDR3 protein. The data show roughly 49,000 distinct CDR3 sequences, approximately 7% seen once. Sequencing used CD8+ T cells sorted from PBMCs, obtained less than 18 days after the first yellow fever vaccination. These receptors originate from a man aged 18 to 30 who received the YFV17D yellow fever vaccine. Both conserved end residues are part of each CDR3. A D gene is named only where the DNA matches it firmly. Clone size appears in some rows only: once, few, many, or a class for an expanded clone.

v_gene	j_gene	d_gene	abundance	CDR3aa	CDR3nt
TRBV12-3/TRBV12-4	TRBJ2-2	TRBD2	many	CASSPGTSIAGELFF	TGTGCCAGCAGCCCCGGGACTAGCATCGCCGGGGAGCTGTTTTTT
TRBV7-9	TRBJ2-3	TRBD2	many	CASSFPSGGHTDTQYF	TGTGCCAGCAGCTTTCCTAGCGGGGGGCACACAGATACGCAGTATTTT
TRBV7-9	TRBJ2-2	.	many	CASSFQAAGRELFF	TGTGCCAGCAGCTTCCAGGCGGCAGGCCGGGAGCTGTTTTTT
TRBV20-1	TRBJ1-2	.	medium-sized	CSADDSYGYTF	TGCAGTGCTGACGACAGCTATGGCTACACCTTC
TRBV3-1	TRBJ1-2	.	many	CASSPSLGGAYGYTF	TGTGCCAGCAGCCCATCCCTAGGGGGGGCATATGGCTACACCTTC
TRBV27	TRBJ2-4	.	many	CASSSRRGASIQYF	TGTGCCAGCAGTTCAAGACGGGGGGCGAGCATTCAGTACTTC
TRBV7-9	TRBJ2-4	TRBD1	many	CASSADRGTPKNIQYF	TGTGCCAGCAGCGCAGACAGGGGCACACCCAAAAACATTCAGTACTTC
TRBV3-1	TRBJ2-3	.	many	CASSSLDGDTQYF	TGTGCCAGCAGCTCCCTCGACGGAGATACGCAGTATTTT
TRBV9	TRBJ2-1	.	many	CASSVGGGVDSYNEQFF	TGTGCCAGCAGCGTAGGCGGAGGGGTGGACTCCTACAATGAGCAGTTCTTC
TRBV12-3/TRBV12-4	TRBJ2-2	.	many	CASSLQGVEDTGELFF	TGTGCCAGCAGTTTGCAGGGTGTAGAGGACACCGGGGAGCTGTTTTTT
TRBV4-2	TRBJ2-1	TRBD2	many	CASSPRTSGGDEQFF	TGTGCCAGCAGCCCAAGGACTAGCGGGGGAGACGAGCAGTTCTTC
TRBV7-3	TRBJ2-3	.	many	CASSLGLSTDTQYF	TGTGCCAGCAGCTTAGGCTTAAGCACAGATACGCAGTATTTT
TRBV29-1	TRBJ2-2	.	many	CSVAVWDGTGELFF	TGCAGCGTTGCGGTCTGGGACGGCACCGGGGAGCTGTTTTTT
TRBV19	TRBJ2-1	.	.	CASRTHGRGFNEQFF	TGTGCCAGTAGAACCCACGGTCGGGGATTCAATGAGCAGTTCTTC
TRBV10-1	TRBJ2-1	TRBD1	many	CASSPTGGGNEQFF	TGCGCCAGCAGTCCGACAGGGGGTGGCAATGAGCAGTTCTTC
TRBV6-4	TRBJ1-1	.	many	CASSEFRGASEAFF	TGTGCCAGCAGTGAATTTCGGGGGGCCTCTGAAGCTTTCTTT
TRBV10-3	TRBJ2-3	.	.	CAISVAGSTDTQYF	TGTGCCATCAGTGTTGCAGGGAGCACAGATACGCAGTATTTT
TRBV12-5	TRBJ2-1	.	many	CASGTQGGSYNEQFF	TGTGCTAGTGGTACACAAGGGGGATCCTACAATGAGCAGTTCTTC
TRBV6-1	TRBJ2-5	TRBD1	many	CASSEQGAETQYF	TGTGCCAGCAGTGAACAGGGGGCAGAGACCCAGTACTTC
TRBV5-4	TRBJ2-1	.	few	CASSPRGAFYNEQFF	TGTGCCAGCAGCCCGAGGGGGGCCTTCTACAATGAGCAGTTCTTC
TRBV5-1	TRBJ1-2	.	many	CASSSYQGTNYGYTF	TGCGCCAGCAGCTCGTACCAGGGTACTAACTATGGCTACACCTTC
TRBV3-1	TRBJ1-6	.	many	CASSQDLTNSPLHF	TGTGCCAGCAGCCAAGATCTCACCAATTCACCCCTCCACTTT
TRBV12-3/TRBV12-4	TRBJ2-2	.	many	CASSWGLPAGELFF	TGTGCCAGCAGTTGGGGACTTCCGGCCGGGGAGCTGTTTTTT
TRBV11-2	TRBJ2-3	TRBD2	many	CASSSSKGLAVTPTDTQYF	TGTGCCAGCAGCTCCTCAAAGGGACTAGCGGTGACCCCCACAGATACGCAGTATTTT
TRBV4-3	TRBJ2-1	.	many	CASSQDQGNEQFF	TGCGCCAGCAGCCAAGATCAGGGGAATGAGCAGTTCTTC
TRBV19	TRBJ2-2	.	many	CASSGTDRPNTGELFF	TGTGCCAGTAGTGGAACCGACCGACCGAACACCGGGGAGCTGTTTTTT
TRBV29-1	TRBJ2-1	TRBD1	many	CSIQGLSNEQFF	TGCAGCATACAGGGGTTAAGCAATGAGCAGTTCTTC
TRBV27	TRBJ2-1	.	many	CASRESNRVNEQFF	TGTGCCAGCAGGGAATCCAACAGGGTCAATGAGCAGTTCTTC
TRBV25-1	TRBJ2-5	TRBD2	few	CASSAGLAGEMETQYF	TGTGCCAGCAGTGCCGGCCTAGCGGGGGAGATGGAGACCCAGTACTTC
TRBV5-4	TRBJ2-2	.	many	CASSNLEGGFRELFF	TGTGCCAGCAGCAACTTGGAGGGGGGCTTCCGGGAGCTGTTTTTT
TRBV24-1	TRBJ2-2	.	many	CATSRENTGELFF	TGTGCCACCAGTCGAGAGAACACCGGGGAGCTGTTTTTT
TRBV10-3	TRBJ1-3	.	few	CATHRGTGNTIYF	TGTGCCACCCACCGCGGGACTGGAAACACCATATATTTT
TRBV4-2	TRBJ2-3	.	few	CASSQRDFPSTDTQYF	TGTGCCAGCAGCCAAAGGGATTTCCCTAGCACAGATACGCAGTATTTT
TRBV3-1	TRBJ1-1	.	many	CASTRDGGAEAFF	TGTGCCAGCACCCGAGATGGGGGCGCTGAAGCTTTCTTT
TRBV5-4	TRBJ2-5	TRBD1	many	CASSPTGMEETQYF	TGTGCCAGCAGCCCGACAGGGATGGAAGAGACCCAGTACTTC
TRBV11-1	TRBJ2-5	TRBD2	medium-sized	CASSLWGTTQETQYF	TGTGCCAGCAGCTTGTGGGGGACTACTCAAGAGACCCAGTACTTC
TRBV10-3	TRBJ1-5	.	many	CAISGSYPVVQPQHF	TGTGCCATCAGTGGTTCCTACCCCGTGGTTCAGCCCCAGCATTTT
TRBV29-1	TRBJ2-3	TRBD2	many	CSVESPREGRTDTQYF	TGCAGCGTTGAAAGCCCCAGGGAGGGAAGGACAGATACGCAGTATTTT
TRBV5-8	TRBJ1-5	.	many	CASRATGPNQPQHF	TGTGCCAGCAGAGCAACAGGGCCCAATCAGCCCCAGCATTTT
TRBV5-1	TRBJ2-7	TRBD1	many	CASSLDRGISYEQYF	TGCGCCAGCAGCTTGGACAGGGGGATCTCCTACGAGCAGTACTTC
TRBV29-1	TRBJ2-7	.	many	CSVEDREEQYF	TGCAGCGTTGAAGACAGGGAAGAGCAGTACTTC
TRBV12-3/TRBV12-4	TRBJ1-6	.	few	CASRLGALDNSPLHF	TGTGCCAGCAGGTTGGGGGCTCTGGATAATTCACCCCTCCACTTT
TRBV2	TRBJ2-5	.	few	CASTGETQYF	TGTGCCAGCACAGGAGAGACCCAGTACTTC
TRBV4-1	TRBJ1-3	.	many	CASSQDGRNTIYF	TGCGCCAGCAGCCAAGACGGGCGAAACACCATATATTTT
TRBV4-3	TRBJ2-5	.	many	CASSQDWAEETQYF	TGCGCCAGCAGCCAAGATTGGGCGGAAGAGACCCAGTACTTC
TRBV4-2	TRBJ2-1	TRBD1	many	CASSQGTGREQFF	TGTGCCAGCAGCCAAGGGACAGGGAGAGAGCAGTTCTTC
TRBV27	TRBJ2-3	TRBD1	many	CASSNYRGFSIVTQYF	TGTGCCAGCAGTAATTACAGGGGTTTTAGTATAGTTACGCAGTATTTT
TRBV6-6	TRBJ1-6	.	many	CASASPLHF	TGTGCCAGCGCATCACCCCTCCACTTT
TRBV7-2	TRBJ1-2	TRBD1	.	CASSLQGQGVDYTF	TGTGCCAGCAGCTTGCAGGGACAGGGAGTAGACTACACCTTC
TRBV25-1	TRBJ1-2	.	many	CASRAPGTTYGYTF	TGTGCCAGCAGAGCACCCGGAACTACCTATGGCTACACCTTC
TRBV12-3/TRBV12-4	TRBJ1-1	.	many	CASKKGVNTEAFF	TGTGCCAGCAAGAAAGGGGTGAACACTGAAGCTTTCTTT
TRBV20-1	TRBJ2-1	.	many	CSASRSLEIYNEQFF	TGCAGTGCTAGTCGCTCCCTTGAAATATACAATGAGCAGTTCTTC
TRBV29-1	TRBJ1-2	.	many	CSVEDTGTNYGYTF	TGCAGCGTTGAAGACACAGGGACTAACTATGGCTACACCTTC
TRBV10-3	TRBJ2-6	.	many	CAIRVYKTGANVLTF	TGTGCCATCAGAGTGTATAAAACTGGGGCCAACGTCCTGACTTTC
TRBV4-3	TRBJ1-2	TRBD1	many	CASSPLTGGKNYGYTF	TGCGCCAGCAGCCCGCTAACAGGGGGCAAGAACTATGGCTACACCTTC